This T cell receptor beta chain was captured by sequencing in a study of early T cells in non-severe SARS-CoV-2 infection (dated by TCRdb to 2020 to 2023). General notes on the study: Because TCR sequencing relied on bulk RNA taken from unsorted whole blood, pairing of alpha and beta chains was not possible. The paper as a whole reports these results and caveats: VDJdb matching was skewed toward anti-spike CD8 responses, so virus-specific expansions were likely underestimated and private and CD4 specificities were missed.

The CDR3 measures 14 amino acids from cysteine to phenylalanine. Of all the DNA, just the CDR3 is kept, 42 bases in frame from base 1. Via the germline V gene, CDR1 is SQVTM and CDR2 ANQGSEA. V is cut back by 2 bases and J by 4 bases, with 4 bases in the junction unmatched. To prepare the library, 5' RACE was applied. Sequenced on a NextSeq 500. Unique molecular identifiers were attached to individual cDNA molecules in the TCR library protocol so that sequencing error and PCR bias could be corrected. TCR alpha and beta chains were both sequenced, and the abundances of alpha and beta sequences in each sample were closely correlated with each other. Turning to the authors' computational methods: Decombinator V4 was used to annotate the V gene, J gene and CDR3 of the TCR sequences. TCRs were defined as expanded if a significant change between any two time points was detected under a Poisson model with p below 0.0001. TCR abundances were normalised to the total number of TCRs sequenced in each sample and reported as counts per million. TRAV1-2 paired with TRAJ12, TRAJ20 or TRAJ33 defined MAIT TCRs, while TRAV10 paired with TRAJ18 defined iNKT TCRs. VDJdb, accessed 1 November 2021, was searched for CMV, EBV and SARS-CoV-2 annotated TCRs, excluding TCRs annotated for multiple antigens. The raw public data were reprocessed by TCRdb itself: fastp quality trimming at Q25, MiXCR clonotype calling, in-frame beta chains only. Each CDR3 protein gets just one entry, which takes the most common genes and DNA from the rows behind it. These V and J calls rely on TCRdb rather than the paper's analysis. In this sample the table shows around 66,000 distinct CDR3 sequences, 4.5% to 7.5% of which occur a single time. The ten largest clonotypes hold about 3.6% of the sample.

This was a case-control study nested in a cohort of healthcare workers in London, UK, who had nasopharyngeal swab PCR tests and blood samples taken every week. Healthcare workers were recruited during the week of the UK lockdown, between 23 and 31 March 2020, and followed weekly for up to roughly 15 weeks. This clonotype was observed at least ten times. Its recognized antigen is unknown. No clone much larger than this one lies a single base away; base qualities are absent. Rearrangement joined TRBV29-1 to TRBJ2-2, with 7 bases in between that match TRBD1. The sample in question was whole blood, obtained at baseline. The sequence was collected from an adult who was a healthcare worker with PCR-confirmed SARS-CoV-2 infection or an uninfected control (not recorded which). The CDR3 protein: CSVEMQGVTGELFF. The nucleotide sequence is given as TGCAGCGTTGAAATGCAGGGGGTCACCGGGGAGCTGTTTTTT.